Below, 5 T cell receptor beta chains from the same sample are listed, as sequenced in a study of human CD8 memory T cell subsets. UMI-labeled 5' RACE was used, and it produced the TCR beta libraries. From its re-call of the 5' RACE reads, TCRdb lists each CDR3 protein once, without DNA. The listing records about 10,000 distinct CDR3 sequences. The material sequenced was CD8+ T cells from PBMCs. The receptors were sampled from a human donor in good health.

This chain links TRBV13 with TRBJ1-1; TCRdb's D call of TRBD1 is untestable without DNA. The CDR3 loop spans 15 amino acids. Germline V lookup: CDR1 PRHDT, CDR2 FYEKMQ (reference sequence). CDR3 sequence reads: CASSLEGGQNTEAFF.

CDR3 amino acids: CSAAGTVVYGYTF. The chain couples TRBV20-1 to TRBJ1-2. The CDR3 totals 13 residues. The germline CDR1 and CDR2 sequences are DFQATT and SNEGSKA (reference sequence).

V and J are TRBV28 and TRBJ2-7. CDR3 length: 14 residues. CDR1 MDHEN and CDR2 SYDVKM come from the germline V gene. Here the CDR3 reads CASSLSVLSYEQYF.

The chain couples TRBV5-1 to TRBJ2-1. CDR3 length: 14 residues. From germline, CDR1 is SGHRS and CDR2 YFSETQ. The CDR3 reads CASSLEDHYNEQFF.

The gene calls are TRBV18 and TRBJ2-7; the D call of TRBD2 rests on TCRdb alone, since no DNA is present to check it. From germline, CDR1 is KGHSH and CDR2 LQKENI. The CDR3 spans 16 residues. The CDR3 protein is CASSPYPGLGVYEQYF.